This T cell receptor (beta chain) is drawn from a study of CD8+ T cells in alopecia areata. Looking at the study overall: The drug, tofacitinib, lasted 6 to 18 months, followed by 6 months off drug. Study-level points and caveats: Amid tofacitinib therapy, many expanded lesional clones stayed present in scalp and blood.

About this clone: No antigen is known for it.

The treatment is: oral pan-JAK inhibitor, 5-10 mg twice daily. RNA extraction was followed by reverse transcription into cDNA, which acted as the sequencing template. Clones were sequenced by immunoSEQ multiplex PCR, and TCRdb holds only the in-frame ones, with some missing. The sample contains about 180,000 clones, 50% to 75% of which appear only once. CDR3 length: 13 amino acids. The V gene's germline CDR1 is SNHLY and CDR2 FYNNEI. The V end lost 4 bases, the J end lost 3 bases, and 7 bases lay between the germline ends. This TCR was sampled from a human donor with alopecia areata. The starting material was CD4+ T cells sorted from blood, obtained between weeks 55 and 65, from a patient treated with tofacitinib. V is TRBV2 and J is TRBJ1-5, with no clear D. CDR3 in DNA: TGTGCCAGCAGTGCCGGGTACAATCAGCCCCAGCATTTT. It is translated as CASSAGYNQPQHF.